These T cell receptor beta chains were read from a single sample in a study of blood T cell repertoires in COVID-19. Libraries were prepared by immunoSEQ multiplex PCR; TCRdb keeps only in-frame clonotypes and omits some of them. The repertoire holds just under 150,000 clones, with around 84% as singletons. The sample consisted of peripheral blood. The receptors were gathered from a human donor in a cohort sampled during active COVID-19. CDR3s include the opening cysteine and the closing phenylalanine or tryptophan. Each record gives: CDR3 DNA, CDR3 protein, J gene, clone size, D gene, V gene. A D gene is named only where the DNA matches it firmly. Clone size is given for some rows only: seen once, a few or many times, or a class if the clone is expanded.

TGTGCCAGTAGTGCGACAGGGTTGAACACTGAAGCTTTCTTT	CASSATGLNTEAFF	TRBJ1-1	.	TRBD1	TRBV19
TGTGCCAGCACCAAGCGGGGGGGTTGGACCGGGGAGCTGTTTTTT	CASTKRGGWTGELFF	TRBJ2-2	.	TRBD2	TRBV28
TGTGCCAGCAGTGAATTCCAGAATCAGCCCCAGCATTTT	CASSEFQNQPQHF	TRBJ1-5	.	.	TRBV6-1
TGTGCCAGCAGCTTAGGAACAGATACCAGGGAGACCCAGTACTTC	CASSLGTDTRETQYF	TRBJ2-5	.	.	TRBV11-3
TGTGCCAGTAGTCCGGGACAGGAAAATTCACCCCTCCACTTT	CASSPGQENSPLHF	TRBJ1-6	.	TRBD1	TRBV19
TGTGCCAGAAGCCCCGGGACAGGGACTGAATACCACTACGAGCAGTACTTC	CARSPGTGTEYHYEQYF	TRBJ2-7	.	TRBD1	TRBV5-3
TGTGCCACCAAAACAGGGTCGAACACTGAAGCTTTCTTT	CATKTGSNTEAFF	TRBJ1-1	.	.	TRBV18
TGTGCCAGCAGCTTTCTTGGCGGGAGTAAGACCCAGTACTTC	CASSFLGGSKTQYF	TRBJ2-5	.	TRBD2	TRBV7-9
TGCGCCAGCAGCCATCCATACGACATTACCTTGCAGACCGGGGAGCTGTTTTTT	CASSHPYDITLQTGELFF	TRBJ2-2	.	.	TRBV5-1
TGTGCCTGGAGTGTAGACAGGATTGACTCACCCCTCCACTTT	CAWSVDRIDSPLHF	TRBJ1-6	.	.	TRBV30
TGTGCCAGCAGCCAAGAGTTGCAGGGTGGGTCACCCCTCCACTTT	CASSQELQGGSPLHF	TRBJ1-6	.	.	TRBV4-2
TGTGCCTGGAGTGTACGGGCCGGACAGGCGTCCCAAGAGACCCAGTACTTC	CAWSVRAGQASQETQYF	TRBJ2-5	.	TRBD1	TRBV30
TGTGCCAGCAGCCAAGATCCATTCGAGACCCAGTACTTC	CASSQDPFETQYF	TRBJ2-5	.	.	TRBV3-1/TRBV3-2
TGCAGTGCTAGTCCCGGACAGGGCGATAATGGCTACACCTTC	CSASPGQGDNGYTF	TRBJ1-2	once	TRBD1	TRBV20-1
TGCGCCAGCAGCCCCCGACAGGGCTCTGGGGCCAACGTCCTGACTTTC	CASSPRQGSGANVLTF	TRBJ2-6	few	TRBD1	TRBV5-1
TGCGCCAGCAGCTTAGGACTAGCGGGAGTTCAAGAGACCCAGTACTTC	CASSLGLAGVQETQYF	TRBJ2-5	.	TRBD2	TRBV5-1
TGTGCCAGCAGCCCGGACAGGGGGGACACTGAAGCTTTCTTT	CASSPDRGDTEAFF	TRBJ1-1	.	TRBD1	TRBV28
TGTGCCAGCAGCGCCCTTTTTGACAGCCCTCAAGCTAACTATGGCTACACCTTC	CASSALFDSPQANYGYTF	TRBJ1-2	.	.	TRBV16
TGTGCCAGCAGCGCGAGGGGGTTTGGGAACACTGAAGCTTTCTTT	CASSARGFGNTEAFF	TRBJ1-1	.	.	TRBV9
TGCGCCAGCAGCCAAGTTGCAGCACAGGGCACTGAAGCTTTCTTT	CASSQVAAQGTEAFF	TRBJ1-1	many	.	TRBV4-1
TGTGCCAGCTCACCACAGCGGGGGGGCCCAGATACGCAGTATTTT	CASSPQRGGPDTQYF	TRBJ2-3	.	TRBD2	TRBV18
TGTGCCTGGAGACAGGGGGCGAAGGGAAACACCATATATTTT	CAWRQGAKGNTIYF	TRBJ1-3	.	TRBD1	TRBV30
TGTGCCAGCAGCTCCTCTGGGCAGACTAGCGGGGGGGCCCTAAAGCAGTACTTC	CASSSSGQTSGGALKQYF	TRBJ2-7	once	TRBD2	TRBV5-6
TGTGCCAGCAGGAATCCAGGCTCTGGGGCCAACGTCCTGACTTTC	CASRNPGSGANVLTF	TRBJ2-6	.	.	TRBV6-5
TGTGCCAGCAGCCACCTGGACAGGGTCCTGTCGGAGACCCAGTACTTC	CASSHLDRVLSETQYF	TRBJ2-5	once	TRBD1	TRBV3-1/TRBV3-2
TGTGCCAGCCACGCTCTAGGATCTGGAAACACCATATATTTT	CASHALGSGNTIYF	TRBJ1-3	.	.	TRBV27
TGTGCCAGCAGTCTGACAGTACCCTCTGGGGCCAACGTCCTGACTTTC	CASSLTVPSGANVLTF	TRBJ2-6	.	.	TRBV28
TGTGCCAGCAGCTTGATGGGGGCGCGAGGGGCCAACGTCCTGACTTTC	CASSLMGARGANVLTF	TRBJ2-6	.	.	TRBV5-8
TGTGCCTGGAGTGTGAACAGGGGGCAGGAGACCCAGTACTTC	CAWSVNRGQETQYF	TRBJ2-5	.	TRBD1	TRBV30
TGTGCCAGCAGCCGCGCGGGGGGGGGCTACGAGCAGTACTTC	CASSRAGGGYEQYF	TRBJ2-7	.	TRBD2	TRBV28
TGTGCCAGCAGTTATCGGCAGCCCCAGCATTTT	CASSYRQPQHF	TRBJ1-5	.	.	TRBV28
TGTGCCAGTAGTATAGATGAAGGGGGTGAACAGCCCCAGCATTTT	CASSIDEGGEQPQHF	TRBJ1-5	.	.	TRBV19
TGTGCCAGCAGTGAAGCGCGGGGGGCCCTGAACACTGAAGCTTTCTTT	CASSEARGALNTEAFF	TRBJ1-1	.	.	TRBV2
TGCGCCAGCAGCTTGGCTCGACAGACCACCGGGGAGCTGTTTTTT	CASSLARQTTGELFF	TRBJ2-2	.	.	TRBV5-1
TGTGCCAGCAGTCTAGCGGGGGGGAGCTGGGAGCAGTTCTTC	CASSLAGGSWEQFF	TRBJ2-1	.	TRBD2	TRBV28
TGCGCCAGCAGCCCTGGTGGAGCGGGAGGGTCAGTCAACATTCAGTACTTC	CASSPGGAGGSVNIQYF	TRBJ2-4	once	TRBD2	TRBV5-1
TGTGCCAGCAGCTCAAGGACAGGGTCCGCCAACTATGGCTACACCTTC	CASSSRTGSANYGYTF	TRBJ1-2	.	TRBD1	TRBV11-2